This T cell receptor beta chain was identified during a study of blood T cell repertoires in COVID-19. This table comes from immunoSEQ multiplex PCR, and its TCRdb copy is limited to in-frame clones, with some not included. The sample lists over 200,000 clones, approximately 91% occurring once. The length of the CDR3 is 16 residues. After removal of 2 bases from V and 6 bases from J, the junction contained 11 bases not matched to a gene. The germline CDR1 and CDR2 sequences are MNHEY and SMNVEV (reference sequence). Material for sequencing was peripheral blood. The V and J genes are TRBV27 and TRBJ1-2; 8 bases fit TRBD1. This clonotype was obtained from a woman in her fifties or sixties with acute or convalescent COVID-19. DNA for the CDR3: TGTGCCAGCAGTTTAGTCTGGACAGGGAGTAGGGATGGCTACACCTTC. This codes for CASSLVWTGSRDGYTF.